The 21 T cell receptor beta chains given below trace back to one sample, sequenced in a study of vaccination and CD4 T cells after COVID-19. Sequenced with the Oncomine TCR Beta short-read assay was DNA taken from cultured CD4+ T cells. TCRdb called the PCR reads again in MiXCR, with one record for every CDR3 protein. The table has approximately 15,000 distinct CDR3 sequences, around 30% seen once. Treatment specified: roughly ten-day PBMC culture with coronavirus spike peptide pools or control peptides (ViraFEST assay). These receptors' antigens are unknown. Sequencing input: cultured CD4+ T cells from blood. The receptors stem from a human donor with COVID-19.

The chain couples TRBV7-9 to TRBJ2-3; 12 bases are a match to TRBD2. With V trimmed by 5 bases and J by 0 bases, 3 bases remained unmatched. This CDR3 region has 16 residues. Germline V gene sequence: CDR1 SEHNR, CDR2 FQNEAQ (reference sequence). The CDR3 sequence: CASSPGLAGSTDTQYF. The CDR3 DNA sequence: TGTGCCAGCAGCCCTGGACTAGCGGGGAGCACAGATACGCAGTATTTT. The full variable domain, rest sourced from reference TRBV7-9 and TRBJ2-3, is DTGVSQNPRHKITKRGQNVTFRCDPISEHNRLYWYRQTLGQGPEFLTYFQNEAQLEKSRLLSDRFSAERPKGSFSTLEIQRTEQGDSAMYLCASSPGLAGSTDTQYFGPGTRLTVL.

CDR3 protein: CASGFHHGGLNQPQHF. CDR3 bases: TGTGCTAGTGGTTTCCATCATGGGGGTCTCAATCAGCCCCAGCATTTT. V and J are TRBV12-5 and TRBJ1-5; D perhaps matches TRBD1 (5 bases). In germline, CDR1 is LGHNT, CDR2 FRNRAP. With 3 bases removed from V and 3 bases from J, the gap between germline ends came to 15 bases. The CDR3 loop spans 16 amino acids. Looking up the rest from reference TRBV12-5 and TRBJ1-5 gives the full variable domain: DARVTQTPRHKVTEMGQEVTMRCQPILGHNTVFWYRQTMMQGLELLAYFRNRAPLDDSGMPKDRFSAEMPDATLATLKIQPSEPRDSAVYFCASGFHHGGLNQPQHFGDGTRLSIL.

The chain links TRBV19 to TRBJ2-1, with 9 bases fitting TRBD2. Germline CDR1 is LNHDA and CDR2 is SQIVND (reference sequence). Trimming took 3 bases from V and 11 from J; bases not matched to a gene: 11. This CDR3 comprises 15 residues. The CDR3 loop is CASSILVAGAQKQFF. CDR3 sequence (DNA): TGTGCCAGTAGTATCCTGGTAGCGGGGGCCCAAAAGCAGTTCTTC.

This clonotype was seen a few times. The chain couples TRBV20-1 to TRBJ2-7, with 8 bases lining up with TRBD1. Germline CDR1 DFQATT, CDR2 SNEGSKA (reference sequence). Trimming took 8 bases from V and 5 from J; bases not matched to a gene: 8. The CDR3 consists of 12 residues. The CDR3 region is CSFRQGINEQYF. CDR3 coding DNA: TGCAGTTTCCGACAGGGGATAAACGAGCAGTACTTC.

This clonotype came up a few times. The chain employs TRBV7-2 and TRBJ2-7; a possible D gene is TRBD1 (5 bases). There are 12 residues in the CDR3. Germline CDR1 reads SGHTA; CDR2 reads FQGNSA. V dropped 4 bases and J dropped 4 bases, with 8 bases sitting between them. CDR3 sequence reads: CASSSTVYEQYF. CDR3 bases: TGTGCCAGCAGCTCGACAGTTTACGAGCAGTACTTC.

This clonotype was counted a few times. V and J are TRBV20-1 and TRBJ2-5; D is ambiguous. The ends were cut back, 2 bases at V and 5 bases at J, with 12 bases in the middle. This CDR3 has 13 amino acids. Germline CDR1 and CDR2: DFQATT and SNEGSKA (reference sequence). The CDR3 protein is CSARNPGGETQYF. CDR3 bases: TGCAGTGCTAGAAACCCCGGCGGTGAGACCCAGTACTTC.

The V and J genes are TRBV14 and TRBJ1-6; D possibly corresponds to TRBD1 (6 bases). Germline V lookup: CDR1 SGHDN, CDR2 FVKESK. This CDR3 is 14 amino acids long. V lost 1 base and J lost 9, with 10 bases in between. The CDR3 sequence is CASSQGQVFSPLHF. The CDR3 DNA sequence: TGTGCCAGCAGCCAAGGACAGGTGTTTTCACCCCTCCACTTT. Drawing the rest from reference TRBV14 and TRBJ1-6, the complete variable domain is EAGVTQFPSHSVIEKGQTVTLRCDPISGHDNLYWYRRVMGKEIKFLLHFVKESKQDESGMPNNRFLAERTGGTYSTLKVQPAELEDSGVYFCASSQGQVFSPLHFGNGTRLTVT.

A few counts support this clonotype. CDR3 bases: TGTGCCTGGAGAACAACAGGGGTAGCTGAAGCTTTCTTT. Residues: CAWRTTGVAEAFF. The chain couples TRBV30 to TRBJ1-1; 7 nucleotides match TRBD1. V was pared by 3 bases and J by 6 bases, with 7 bases of the junction left unmatched. Germline V CDR1 and CDR2: GTSNPN, SVGIG (reference sequence). The CDR3 totals 13 residues.

The chain is built from TRBV5-1 and TRBJ2-4; 7 bases match TRBD2. The length of the CDR3 is 14 residues. Looked up from germline, CDR1 is SGHRS and CDR2 is YFSETQ. Unmatched junction bases numbered 9, after V lost 4 bases and J lost 8 bases. CDR3 in amino acids: CASSIDAGEDIQYF. CDR3 DNA: TGCGCCAGCAGCATAGACGCGGGGGAGGACATTCAGTACTTC.

This clonotype was detected only a few times. The chain joins TRBV20-1 to TRBJ2-2; 12 bases are shared with TRBD2. Germline lookup yields CDR1 DFQATT and CDR2 SNEGSKA (reference sequence). The length of the CDR3 is 18 residues. Trimming at V came to 2 bases and at J to 0 bases, leaving 7 bases not matched to a gene. CDR3 nucleotide sequence: TGCAGTGCTAGAAAACTAGCGGGGGGCCTCGCGAACACCGGGGAGCTGTTTTTT. Translation: CSARKLAGGLANTGELFF.

This clonotype has just a few counts. The chain links TRBV6-1 to TRBJ1-2; no firm D call. Germline V gives CDR1 MNHNS, CDR2 SASEGT. The V end was cut by 4 bases, the J end by 5 bases, with 8 bases between. The CDR3 contains 12 residues. The CDR3: CASSAELYGYTF. The CDR3 nucleotides read TGTGCCAGCAGTGCCGAGCTATATGGCTACACCTTC.

This clonotype showed up just a few times. This sequence joins TRBV11-3 and TRBJ1-1, with a weak D call TRBD1 (6 bases). V lost 5 bases to trimming and J lost 0 bases, with 13 bases between them. Germline V gene data show CDR1 as SGHNT and CDR2 as YENEEA. The length of the CDR3 is 15 residues. CDR3: CASSPTRGMNTEAFF. CDR3 bases: TGTGCCAGCAGCCCGACCAGGGGCATGAACACTGAAGCTTTCTTT. The complete variable domain, with remaining parts taken from reference TRBV11-3 and TRBJ1-1, reads EAGVVQSPRYKIIEKKQPVAFWCNPISGHNTLYWYLQNLGQGPELLIRYENEEAVDDSQLPKDRFSAERLKGVDSTLKIQPAELGDSAVYLCASSPTRGMNTEAFFGQGTRLTVV.

The rearrangement joins TRBV2 to TRBJ1-1, with TRBD1 matching 7 bases. Germline V gives CDR1 SNHLY, CDR2 FYNNEI. The CDR3 sequence is 14 residues long. Trimming at V came to 4 bases and at J to 6 bases, leaving 8 bases not matched to a gene. The CDR3 loop is CASSVQGQLSEAFF. Here the CDR3 DNA reads TGTGCCAGCAGTGTGCAGGGACAGCTTTCTGAAGCTTTCTTT. Filled out from reference TRBV2 and TRBJ1-1, the complete variable domain reads EPEVTQTPSHQVTQMGQEVILRCVPISNHLYFYWYRQILGQKVEFLVSFYNNEISEKSEIFDDQFSVERPDGSNFTLKIRSTKLEDSAMYFCASSVQGQLSEAFFGQGTRLTVV.

This clonotype was seen a few times. The rearrangement links TRBV6-2 or TRBV6-3 to TRBJ2-7, with D possibly matching TRBD2 (6 bases). V shed 0 bases and J shed 3 bases, with 24 bases lying between them. The CDR3 runs 19 residues. Germline V lookup: CDR1 MNHEY, CDR2 SVGEGT. Written as DNA, the CDR3 is TGTGCCAGCAGTTACTCGATGAATAGTCGGGGGACCCCTATCTACGAGCAGTACTTC. The encoded protein is CASSYSMNSRGTPIYEQYF.

The chain is built from TRBV25-1 and TRBJ2-7; TRBD1 matches 10 bases. From germline, CDR1 is MGHDK and CDR2 SYGVNS. With 8 bases clipped from V and 2 bases from J, the junction kept 0 bases outside the gene matches. The CDR3 contains 12 residues. In nucleotides, the CDR3 is TGTGCCAGCGACAGGGGGCCCTACGAGCAGTACTTC. Translated: CASDRGPYEQYF.

V usage is TRBV19 and J usage is TRBJ2-3, with 9 bases identical to TRBD2. The length of the CDR3 is 14 residues. The V segment lost 6 bases and the J segment 7 bases; nucleotides outside the gene matches: 8. Germline loops: CDR1 LNHDA, CDR2 SQIVND (reference sequence). The CDR3 sequence: CASRQSRGGYTQYF. In DNA form, the CDR3 reads TGTGCCAGTAGACAGTCGCGGGGGGGCTATACGCAGTATTTT.

The rearrangement uses TRBV12-3 or TRBV12-4 and TRBJ1-1; 8 bases are a match to TRBD1. V shed 5 bases and J 1 base; nucleotides not matched to a gene: 0. The length of the CDR3 is 13 residues. The CDR3 spells CASSTGGNTEAFF. The CDR3 nucleotides read TGTGCCAGCAGTACAGGGGGGAACACTGAAGCTTTCTTT.

This clonotype was detected a few times. CDR3: CASSPFNRLDEQFF. CDR3 coding DNA: TGTGCCAGCAGCCCCTTCAACCGGTTGGATGAGCAGTTCTTC. The rearrangement links TRBV7-2 to TRBJ2-1; D is unresolved. The CDR3 covers 14 residues. V was pared by 5 bases and J by 8 bases, with 16 bases between. CDR1 is SGHTA and CDR2 is FQGNSA in the germline V gene.

This chain connects TRBV20-1 to TRBJ2-5; the D is unclear. CDR1 DFQATT and CDR2 SNEGSKA come from the germline V gene (reference sequence). Deletions cut 2 bases from V and 6 bases from J, with 10 bases between. The CDR3 totals 12 residues. The CDR3 nucleotides are TGCAGTGCTAGACCTATCGGAAAGACCCAGTACTTC. Its translation: CSARPIGKTQYF.

This clonotype is medium-sized within its sample. V usage is TRBV27 and J usage is TRBJ1-5, with D possibly matching TRBD1 (5 bases). CDR1 and CDR2 from the germline V gene are MNHEY and SMNVEV (reference sequence). Trimming left V 2 bases short and J 4 bases short, with 12 bases between. CDR3 length equals 15 residues. Here the CDR3 reads CASSLRLGPNQPQHF. CDR3 DNA sequence: TGTGCCAGCAGTTTAAGGTTGGGGCCAAATCAGCCCCAGCATTTT.

The chain uses TRBV7-9 and TRBJ2-1; D not certain. Looked up from germline, CDR1 is SEHNR and CDR2 is FQNEAQ (reference sequence). This CDR3 spans 12 amino acids. The germline V and J ends were trimmed by 5 bases and 6 bases, with 8 bases remaining between them. The CDR3 coding sequence is TGTGCCAGCAGCCAAGGATCCAATGAGCAGTTCTTC. It is translated as CASSQGSNEQFF.